This passage covers 25 T cell receptor beta chains from one sample sequenced in a study of blood T cell repertoires in COVID-19. Method: immunoSEQ multiplex PCR; TCRdb's copy keeps in-frame clones and lacks some. The profile shows some 260,000 clones, approximately 90% of them singletons. The sample comprised PBMCs or T cells enriched from blood (not recorded which). These receptor sequences come from a woman aged 18-35 years who had recovered from COVID-19.

This chain joins TRBV9 and TRBJ2-2, with 10 bases fitting TRBD2. CDR3 length equals 16 residues. Trimming took 3 bases from V and 8 from J; bases not matched to a gene: 10. Germline V gene lookup returns CDR1 SGDLS and CDR2 YYNGEE. In DNA form, the CDR3 reads TGTGCCAGCAGCGGACCTGGACTAGCGGTTTCGGGGGAGCTGTTTTTT. Translating it yields CASSGPGLAVSGELFF.

This sequence joins TRBV4-3 and TRBJ2-4; 10 nucleotides match TRBD1. The germline V gene encodes CDR1 LGHNA and CDR2 YSLEER. The CDR3 is made up of 15 amino acids. V lost 0 bases, J lost 6 bases, and 2 bases stayed unmatched. As DNA, the CDR3 is TGCGCCAGCAGCCAAGACGGGGACAGGGGAAACATTCAGTACTTC. It is translated as CASSQDGDRGNIQYF.

The rearrangement links TRBV28 to TRBJ1-5, with D uncertain. Germline-derived CDR1 and CDR2 are MDHEN and SYDVKM. V was shortened by 6 bases and J by 2 bases, with 14 bases between the two germline ends. The CDR3 is 15 amino acids. The CDR3 DNA is TGTGCCAGCAGCTCTAATGAGGGTGGCAATCAGCCCCAGCATTTT. As protein: CASSSNEGGNQPQHF. Looking up the rest from reference TRBV28 and TRBJ1-5 gives the full variable domain: DVKVTQSSRYLVKRTGEKVFLECVQDMDHENMFWYRQDPGLGLRLIYFSYDVKMKEKGDIPEGYSVSREKKERFSLILESASTNQTSMYLCASSSNEGGNQPQHFGDGTRLSIL.

Regarding this clone: Other DNA sequences of this sample code for an identical CDR3. This chain joins TRBV18 and TRBJ1-5, with D possibly being TRBD1 (6 bases). V lost 6 bases to trimming and J lost 4 bases, with 16 bases between them. Germline CDR1 KGHSH, CDR2 LQKENI. This CDR3 contains 15 residues. CDR3 sequence: CASSPAGGRNQPQHF. The CDR3 DNA reads TGTGCCAGCTCCCCCGCCGGGGGGCGAAATCAGCCCCAGCATTTT. The entire variable domain, with the rest obtained from reference TRBV18 and TRBJ1-5, is as follows: NAGVMQNPRHLVRRRGQEARLRCSPMKGHSHVYWYRQLPEEGLKFMVYLQKENIIDESGMPKERFSAEFPKEGPSILRIQQVVRGDSAAYFCASSPAGGRNQPQHFGDGTRLSIL.

The chain is built from TRBV18 and TRBJ1-1; D is unclear. The V end was cut by 3 bases, the J end by 3 bases, with 5 bases between. CDR3 size: 12 residues. Germline CDR1 is KGHSH and CDR2 is LQKENI. DNA of the CDR3: TGTGCCAGCTCACCGGGCGACACTGAAGCTTTCTTT. Protein: CASSPGDTEAFF.

The V and J genes are TRBV2 and TRBJ1-1; 8 positions agree with TRBD1. From germline, CDR1 is SNHLY and CDR2 FYNNEI. The ends lost 7 bases at V and 0 bases at J; junction bases unmatched: 1. The CDR3 runs 13 residues. CDR3 sequence reads: CASMGQVNTEAFF. In DNA, the CDR3 is TGTGCCAGCATGGGACAGGTGAACACTGAAGCTTTCTTT. The variable domain in full, with the rest retrieved from reference TRBV2 and TRBJ1-1, is EPEVTQTPSHQVTQMGQEVILRCVPISNHLYFYWYRQILGQKVEFLVSFYNNEISEKSEIFDDQFSVERPDGSNFTLKIRSTKLEDSAMYFCASMGQVNTEAFFGQGTRLTVV.

This sequence joins TRBV29-1 and TRBJ1-2, with 7 bases identical to TRBD1. Germline CDR1 SQVTM, CDR2 ANQGSEA. The CDR3 is 12 residues long. The ends lost 7 bases at V and 4 bases at J; junction bases unmatched: 6. The CDR3 here is CSAGQLPYGYTF. Written as DNA, the CDR3 is TGCAGCGCGGGACAGCTACCCTATGGCTACACCTTC.

The chain joins TRBV28 to TRBJ1-3; D is perhaps TRBD1 (5 bases). The CDR3 spans 12 residues. Germline values: CDR1 MDHEN, CDR2 SYDVKM. V lost 1 base, J lost 9 bases, and 7 bases lay in between. In DNA form, the CDR3 reads TGTGCCAGCAGTTTATTAGGGGCCACCATATATTTT. This gives the protein CASSLLGATIYF.

As regards this clone: The germline gene is not matched at one end of the junction; a read error may be the cause. The V gene is TRBV18, the J gene TRBJ1-1, with D unclear. CDR3 length: 14 amino acids. Germline V gives CDR1 KGHSH, CDR2 LQKENI. Here the CDR3 reads CASSPKTRNTEAFF. In DNA form, the CDR3 reads TGTGCCAGCTCACCTAAAACACGTAACACCGAAGCTTTCTTT.

The V call is TRBV28, the J call TRBJ1-5; D remains unclear. V gave up 10 bases and J gave up 0 bases, with 16 bases separating them. The CDR3 contains 15 residues. Per germline, CDR1 MDHEN and CDR2 SYDVKM. The DNA of the CDR3 is TGTGCCACGATGGCGGGAACCTATAGCAATCAGCCCCAGCATTTT. Amino acid sequence: CATMAGTYSNQPQHF. Combining the CDR3 with reference TRBV28 and TRBJ1-5 gives the whole variable domain DVKVTQSSRYLVKRTGEKVFLECVQDMDHENMFWYRQDPGLGLRLIYFSYDVKMKEKGDIPEGYSVSREKKERFSLILESASTNQTSMYLCATMAGTYSNQPQHFGDGTRLSIL.

A few counts support this clone. CDR3 residues: CASSPEWSAEAFF. CDR3 sequence (DNA): TGTGCCAGCAGCCCAGAGTGGTCAGCTGAAGCTTTCTTT. The V and J genes are TRBV3-1 (or the pseudogene TRBV3-2) and TRBJ1-1; D uncertain. Trimming took 4 bases from V and 6 from J, leaving 12 bases between them. This CDR3 has 13 residues. CDR1 is LGHDT and CDR2 is YNNKEL in the germline V gene (reference sequence).

This sequence joins TRBV19 and TRBJ2-7, with TRBD1 identical over 7 bases. The CDR3 runs 14 residues. From germline, CDR1 is LNHDA and CDR2 SQIVND (reference sequence). Unmatched junction bases numbered 5, after V lost 3 bases and J lost 3 bases. The DNA for the CDR3 is TGTGCCAGTAGTATTGTAACAGGGGTCTACGAGCAGTACTTC. Protein: CASSIVTGVYEQYF.

The genes are TRBV6-1 and TRBJ1-6; 9 bases map to TRBD1. V lost 0 bases to trimming and J lost 11 bases; unmatched junction nucleotides: 5. Germline V gives CDR1 MNHNS, CDR2 SASEGT. There are 15 residues in the CDR3. The CDR3 DNA follows: TGTGCCAGCAGTGAAGCTGGGACAGGGCAAACACCCCTCCACTTT. Translation gives CASSEAGTGQTPLHF.

The sample holds one count of this clone. The gene calls are TRBV11-3 and TRBJ2-3, with 7 bases matching TRBD1. The CDR3 runs 19 residues. CDR1 is SGHNT, CDR2 YENEEA, per germline. Losses at the gene ends were 4 bases for V and 0 bases for J; bases not matched to a gene: 16. CDR3 sequence (DNA): TGTGCCAGCAGCTCCCCCGGAGACAGGGTCCGTTCTAGCACAGATACGCAGTATTTT. Translated: CASSSPGDRVRSSTDTQYF. Complete variable domain (other parts from reference TRBV11-3 and TRBJ2-3): EAGVVQSPRYKIIEKKQPVAFWCNPISGHNTLYWYLQNLGQGPELLIRYENEEAVDDSQLPKDRFSAERLKGVDSTLKIQPAELGDSAVYLCASSSPGDRVRSSTDTQYFGPGTRLTVL.

V is TRBV28 and J is TRBJ1-1, with a weak D call TRBD1 (5 bases). Germline V gives CDR1 MDHEN, CDR2 SYDVKM. CDR3 size: 13 residues. Trimming stripped 6 bases from V and 6 bases from J, with 14 bases between. CDR3 bases: TGTGCCAGCAGAAGGGGCGGTTCGGCTGAAGCTTTCTTT. Translation: CASRRGGSAEAFF.

V and J are TRBV3-1 (or the pseudogene TRBV3-2) and TRBJ2-1, with 8 bases identical to TRBD1. The CDR3 length is 15 residues. The germline V gene encodes CDR1 LGHDT and CDR2 YNNKEL (reference sequence). Trimming took 2 bases from V and 4 from J; bases not matched to a gene: 4. Written as DNA, the CDR3 is TGTGCCAGCAGCCAAAGAGGACAGGGATACAATGAGCAGTTCTTC. Protein: CASSQRGQGYNEQFF.

The CDR3 DNA sequence: TGCGCCAGCAGCCAAGAGACTAGCGGGGGCTTTGTCCATGAGCAGTTCTTC. Translating it yields CASSQETSGGFVHEQFF. The gene calls are TRBV4-3 and TRBJ2-1; 12 bases line up with TRBD2. With 0 bases clipped from V and 8 bases from J, the junction kept 8 bases outside the gene matches. From germline, CDR1 is LGHNA and CDR2 YSLEER. The CDR3 length is 17 residues.

The J gene is TRBJ1-2, the V gene TRBV2; D perhaps matches TRBD1 (5 bases). Germline V gene sequence: CDR1 SNHLY, CDR2 FYNNEI. The CDR3 spans 16 residues. V lost 1 base to trimming and J lost 0 bases, with 12 bases between them. The CDR3 region is CASSEVEGLTNYGYTF. CDR3 nucleotides: TGTGCCAGCAGTGAAGTTGAGGGACTTACTAACTATGGCTACACCTTC.

The chain uses TRBV28 and TRBJ1-6; 8 nucleotides agree with TRBD1. Losses at the gene ends were 7 bases for V and 7 bases for J; bases not matched to a gene: 12. The CDR3 length is 16 residues. From germline, CDR1 is MDHEN and CDR2 SYDVKM. CDR3 DNA: TGTGCCAGCACACAAAGCCGGGACAGGAGGAATTCACCCCTCCACTTT. As protein: CASTQSRDRRNSPLHF. Combining the CDR3 with reference TRBV28 and TRBJ1-6 gives the whole variable domain DVKVTQSSRYLVKRTGEKVFLECVQDMDHENMFWYRQDPGLGLRLIYFSYDVKMKEKGDIPEGYSVSREKKERFSLILESASTNQTSMYLCASTQSRDRRNSPLHFGNGTRLTVT.

This clone was observed once. The gene calls are TRBV28 and TRBJ1-1, with a tentative D call TRBD1 (5 bases). Trimming cost V 6 bases and J 6 bases, with 11 bases left between them. Germline CDR1 MDHEN, CDR2 SYDVKM. The CDR3 is 12 amino acids. The CDR3 DNA reads as TGTGCCAGCAGGCTTCAGGGTGCTGAAGCTTTCTTT. Translating it yields CASRLQGAEAFF. Drawing the rest from reference TRBV28 and TRBJ1-1, the complete variable domain is DVKVTQSSRYLVKRTGEKVFLECVQDMDHENMFWYRQDPGLGLRLIYFSYDVKMKEKGDIPEGYSVSREKKERFSLILESASTNQTSMYLCASRLQGAEAFFGQGTRLTVV.

The rearrangement joins TRBV4-2 to TRBJ2-5, with TRBD1 identical over 9 bases. V shed 3 bases and J 1 base; nucleotides not matched to a gene: 12. This CDR3 spans 18 amino acids. CDR1 and CDR2 from the germline V gene are LGHNA and YNFKEQ. CDR3 sequence: CASSQGQGERVAQETQYF. The CDR3, as DNA: TGTGCCAGCAGCCAGGGACAGGGTGAACGAGTAGCCCAAGAGACCCAGTACTTC.

The V gene is TRBV11-2, the J gene TRBJ2-1, with 14 bases aligning to TRBD2. V shed 5 bases, J shed 8 bases, and the junction held 8 bases outside the gene matches. This CDR3 region has 16 residues. CDR1 is SGHAT and CDR2 is FQNNGV in the germline V gene. This CDR3 is CASSLGLAGGGHEQFF. The CDR3 DNA is TGTGCCAGCAGCCTCGGACTAGCGGGGGGCGGGCATGAGCAGTTCTTC.

CDR3 nucleotide sequence: TGTGCCAGCAGCCCCGGTGGAGATGGGACCCAGTACTTC. This encodes CASSPGGDGTQYF. V and J are TRBV12-3 or TRBV12-4 and TRBJ2-5; no clear D. The CDR3 is made up of 13 amino acids. The V and J ends lost 6 bases and 7 bases respectively, with 15 bases between them.

The chain carries TRBV5-1 and TRBJ1-4; D ambiguous. Trimming took 0 bases from V and 4 from J, leaving 7 bases between them. CDR3 length: 14 amino acids. CDR1 and CDR2 (germline): SGHRS, YFSETQ. This CDR3 is CASSLESRNEKLFF. For the CDR3, the DNA is TGCGCCAGCAGCTTGGAAAGCCGTAATGAAAAACTGTTTTTT.

The gene calls are TRBV5-1 and TRBJ1-6; D is ambiguous. The CDR3 spans 15 residues. Germline-derived CDR1 and CDR2 are SGHRS and YFSETQ. Trimming pared 0 bases from V and 7 bases from J, leaving 11 bases between. The CDR3 reads CASSLDWSGNSPLHF. In nucleotides, the CDR3 is TGCGCCAGCAGCTTGGATTGGTCCGGGAATTCACCCCTCCACTTT.